The 11 T cell receptor beta chains below were found in one sample sequenced in a study of blood T cell repertoires in COVID-19. Clones were sequenced by immunoSEQ multiplex PCR, and TCRdb holds only the in-frame ones, with some missing. Of over 250,000 clones listed, about 90% are singletons. Sequencing used peripheral blood. Receptors originate from a person aged 18 to 30 with COVID-19, enrolled during active disease.

The chain combines TRBV27 with TRBJ1-1; TRBD1 matches 7 bases. Germline V CDR1 and CDR2: MNHEY, SMNVEV (reference sequence). The length of the CDR3 is 14 residues. V lost 5 bases and J lost 1; bases outside the gene matches: 4. The CDR3, as DNA: TGTGCCAGCAGTCCCCGACAGGGGAACACTGAAGCTTTCTTT. Amino acid sequence: CASSPRQGNTEAFF.

The genes are TRBV25-1 and TRBJ2-1; a possible D gene is TRBD2 (7 bases). The germline V gene encodes CDR1 MGHDK and CDR2 SYGVNS. CDR3 length equals 16 residues. Trimming cost V 4 bases and J 0 bases, with 13 bases left between them. The CDR3 DNA sequence: TGTGCCAGCAGTGCTGGGGGGGCGAACTCCTACAATGAGCAGTTCTTC. Amino acids: CASSAGGANSYNEQFF. The full variable domain, its missing parts supplied by reference TRBV25-1 and TRBJ2-1, is EADIYQTPRYLVIGTGKKITLECSQTMGHDKMYWYQQDPGMELHLIHYSYGVNSTEKGDLSSESTVSRIRTEHFPLTLESARPSHTSQYLCASSAGGANSYNEQFFGPGTRLTVL.

The chain combines TRBV5-1 with TRBJ2-2; possible D gene TRBD1, 6 bases. Per the germline V gene, CDR1 is SGHRS and CDR2 is YFSETQ. The CDR3 runs to 16 residues. Trimming left V 1 base short and J 0 bases short, with 10 bases between. The CDR3 nucleotides read TGCGCCAGCAGCTTGAGGGGACAATCGAACACCGGGGAGCTGTTTTTT. The encoded protein is CASSLRGQSNTGELFF.

The chain is built from TRBV9 and TRBJ2-4; unclear D gene. The CDR3 is 14 amino acids. Looked up from germline, CDR1 is SGDLS and CDR2 is YYNGEE. V shed 4 bases and J shed 5 bases, with 13 bases lying between them. Here the CDR3 reads CASSPVGGQNIQYF. In nucleotides, the CDR3 is TGTGCCAGCAGCCCAGTTGGCGGTCAAAACATTCAGTACTTC.

The V gene is TRBV4-1, the J gene TRBJ2-1; TRBD2 aligns across 16 bases. The CDR3 has 19 amino acids. The germline V gene encodes CDR1 MGHRA and CDR2 YSYEKL. Trimming removed 3 bases from V and 7 bases from J; junction bases left unmatched: 12. The CDR3 DNA sequence: TGCGCCAGCAGCCACCCATCCGGGACTAGCGGGAGGGCCTCGAATGAGCAGTTCTTC. It translates to CASSHPSGTSGRASNEQFF.

This chain connects TRBV9 to TRBJ2-1, with 9 positions matching TRBD2. Germline V lookup: CDR1 SGDLS, CDR2 YYNGEE. V lost 4 bases, J lost 10 bases, and 9 bases stayed unmatched. The CDR3 loop spans 14 amino acids. CDR3 protein: CASSMYSGSEEQFF. The CDR3 bases are TGTGCCAGCAGCATGTATAGCGGGAGCGAGGAGCAGTTCTTC.

The chain combines TRBV5-1 with TRBJ2-3, with D perhaps matching TRBD1 (6 bases). The V end was cut by 4 bases, the J end by 4 bases, with 22 bases between. The CDR3 spans 17 residues. From germline, CDR1 is SGHRS and CDR2 YFSETQ. CDR3 amino acids: CASSPWGTGKESDTQYF. The CDR3 DNA reads TGCGCCAGCAGCCCATGGGGTACAGGGAAAGAATCAGATACGCAGTATTTT.

This clone was observed a single time. The chain is built from TRBV29-1 and TRBJ1-1, with D possibly being TRBD1 (6 bases). Germline loops: CDR1 SQVTM, CDR2 ANQGSEA. The CDR3 runs 12 residues. The V gene lost 6 bases and the J gene lost 5 bases, with 13 bases spanning the gap. The CDR3 nucleotides are TGCAGCGTCCAAGGGGGTGTGACTGAAGCTTTCTTT. It encodes CSVQGGVTEAFF. The entire variable domain, with the rest obtained from reference TRBV29-1 and TRBJ1-1, is as follows: SAVISQKPSRDICQRGTSLTIQCQVDSQVTMMFWYRQQPGQSLTLIATANQGSEATYESGFVIDKFPISRPNLTFSTLTVSNMSPEDSSIYLCSVQGGVTEAFFGQGTRLTVV.

The chain uses TRBV21-1 and TRBJ1-1. TRBV21-1 corresponds to a pseudogene. The CDR3 contains 12 residues. CDR3 sequence reads: CASPGFAGEAFF. CDR3 sequence (DNA): TGTGCCAGTCCAGGGTTCGCGGGAGAAGCTTTCTTT.

V usage is TRBV28 and J usage is TRBJ1-2; D not resolved. Trimming removed 5 bases at V and 2 bases at J, with 6 bases between. Per the germline V gene, CDR1 is MDHEN and CDR2 is SYDVKM. CDR3 length equals 12 residues. The CDR3 spells CASSTQNYGYTF. The CDR3 nucleotides are TGTGCCAGCAGTACCCAGAACTATGGCTACACCTTC.

J is TRBJ2-3 and V is TRBV6-6; tentative D call: TRBD2 (5 bases). The ends were cut back, 8 bases at V and 4 bases at J, with 13 bases in the middle. Germline values: CDR1 MNHNY, CDR2 SVGAGI (reference sequence). The CDR3 runs to 13 residues. The CDR3 sequence is CASGSLTADTQYF. The CDR3 bases are TGTGCCAGCGGGAGTCTTACGGCAGATACGCAGTATTTT.